This T cell receptor beta chain was captured by sequencing in a study of regulatory T cells in long-lasting Graves disease. Time point meaning: newly diagnosed GD, antithyroid drugs for less than 3 months. RNA from PBMCs was the source of the TCR library. This clonotype has ten or more counts. CDR3 length: 16 amino acids. The germline gives CDR1 MNHEY, CDR2 SMNVEV (reference sequence). Between the trimmed V and J ends, which lost 5 bases and 0 bases, there was a span of 14 bases. TCR beta libraries were built with iRepertoire HTBI primers and Arm-PCR of CDR3 regions. TCRdb passed the multiplex PCR reads through MiXCR, listing each CDR3 protein once. The sample has roughly 500,000 distinct CDR3 sequences, less than 15% seen once. These data were also reused for a study on T cells in Graves' hyperthyroidism and ophthalmopathy. As that study records: RT-PCR in the first round (using the HTBI primer set) targeted the TCR CDR3.

The genes are TRBV27 and TRBJ2-1, with D possibly TRBD1 on 6 matching bases. The sequence was collected from a woman aged 50 to 60 with Graves disease. The material sequenced was peripheral blood mononuclear cells (PBMCs), taken at new diagnosis, from a patient treated with antithyroid drugs. The CDR3 region is CASSTLDSSSYNEQFF. The CDR3 nucleotides read TGTGCCAGCAGTACACTGGACAGTAGCTCCTACAATGAGCAGTTCTTC.